The present entry profiles one T cell receptor (beta chain) with its context. Antigen specificity is unknown. TCRdb re-analysed the reads in MiXCR, keeping a single row per CDR3 protein. The sample yields some 170,000 distinct CDR3 sequences, roughly 15% seen once. The sample is drawn from a study of T cell repertoires in cytomegalovirus infection. Across the study: Public TCR beta signatures were indicative of both CMV infection and a matching HLA type. General study findings and limits: Cumulative frequency of public TCR beta families picked out carriers of CMV plus the relevant HLA. Ex vivo responses were dominated by HLA-C-restricted CMV-specific TCR beta clonotypes.

CDR1 and CDR2 from the germline V gene are SGHAT and FQNNGV. The CDR3 is made up of 19 amino acids. Losses at the gene ends were 5 bases for V and 3 bases for J; bases not matched to a gene: 16. This rearrangement joins TRBV11-2 to TRBJ2-2; 9 positions agree with TRBD1. This TCR came from a human donor in good health (CMV status not recorded). Some clones in this sample may be carry-over from other donors' samples. Sequencing used CD8+ T cells from PBMCs. The CDR3 spells CASSPHEGDRVVDTGELFF. The CDR3 region has the DNA TGTGCCAGCAGCCCTCATGAGGGGGACAGGGTAGTAGACACCGGGGAGCTGTTTTTT.